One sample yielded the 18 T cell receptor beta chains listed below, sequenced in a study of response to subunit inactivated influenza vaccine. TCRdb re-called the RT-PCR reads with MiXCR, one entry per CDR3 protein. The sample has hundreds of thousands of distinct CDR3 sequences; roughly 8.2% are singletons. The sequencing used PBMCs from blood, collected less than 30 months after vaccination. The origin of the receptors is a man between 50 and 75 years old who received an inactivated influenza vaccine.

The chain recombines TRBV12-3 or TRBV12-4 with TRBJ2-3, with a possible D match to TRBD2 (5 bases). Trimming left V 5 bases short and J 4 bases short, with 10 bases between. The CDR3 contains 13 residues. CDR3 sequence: CASSEGPPDTQYF. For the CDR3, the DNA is TGTGCCAGCAGTGAGGGCCCGCCAGATACGCAGTATTTT.

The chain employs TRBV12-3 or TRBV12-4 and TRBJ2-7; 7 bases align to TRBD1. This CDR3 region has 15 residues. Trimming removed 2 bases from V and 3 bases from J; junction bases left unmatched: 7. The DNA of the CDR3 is TGTGCCAGCAGTTTACATCTGGGACAGAGCTACGAGCAGTACTTC. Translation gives CASSLHLGQSYEQYF.

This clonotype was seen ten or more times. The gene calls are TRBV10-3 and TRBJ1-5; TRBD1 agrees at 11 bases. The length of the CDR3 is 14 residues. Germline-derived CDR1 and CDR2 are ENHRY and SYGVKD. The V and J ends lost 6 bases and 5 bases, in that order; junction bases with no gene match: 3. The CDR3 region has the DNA TGTGCCATCAGCGGGACAGGGGGTGATCAGCCCCAGCATTTT. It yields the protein CAISGTGGDQPQHF.

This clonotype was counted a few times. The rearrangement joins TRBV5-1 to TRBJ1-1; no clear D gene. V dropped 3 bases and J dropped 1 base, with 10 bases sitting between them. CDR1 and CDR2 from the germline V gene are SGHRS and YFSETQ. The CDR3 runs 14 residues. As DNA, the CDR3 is TGCGCCAGCAGCTCCGGGTGGGGGAACACTGAAGCTTTCTTT. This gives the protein CASSSGWGNTEAFF.

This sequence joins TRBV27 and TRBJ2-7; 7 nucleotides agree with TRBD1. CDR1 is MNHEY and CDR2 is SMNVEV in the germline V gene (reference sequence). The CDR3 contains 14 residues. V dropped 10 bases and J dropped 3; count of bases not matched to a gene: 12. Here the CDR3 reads CAIIHRDRDYEQYF. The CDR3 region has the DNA TGTGCCATTATACACCGGGACAGAGACTACGAGCAGTACTTC.

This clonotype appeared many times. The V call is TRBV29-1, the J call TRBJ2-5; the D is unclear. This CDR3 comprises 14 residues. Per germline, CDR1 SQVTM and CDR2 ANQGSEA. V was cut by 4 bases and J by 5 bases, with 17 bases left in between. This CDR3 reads CSVGQAVGRETQYF. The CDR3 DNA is TGCAGCGTTGGTCAGGCGGTAGGTCGGGAGACCCAGTACTTC.

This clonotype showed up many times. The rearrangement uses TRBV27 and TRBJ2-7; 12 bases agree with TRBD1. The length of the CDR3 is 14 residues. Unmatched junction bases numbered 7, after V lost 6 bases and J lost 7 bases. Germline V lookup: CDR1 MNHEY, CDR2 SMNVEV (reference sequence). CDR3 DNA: TGTGCCAGCAGCGCCGGGACAGGGGGCCGGGAGCAGTACTTC. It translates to CASSAGTGGREQYF.

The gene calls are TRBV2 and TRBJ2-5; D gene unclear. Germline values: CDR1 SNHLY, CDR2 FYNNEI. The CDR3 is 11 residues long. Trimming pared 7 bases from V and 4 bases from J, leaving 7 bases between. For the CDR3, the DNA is TGTGCCAGCAAGTGGAGAGAGACCCAGTACTTC. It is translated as CASKWRETQYF.

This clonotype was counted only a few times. In nucleotides, the CDR3 is TGCGCCAGCACCGGGGGGGACCCCTACAATGAGCAGTTCTTC. Its translation: CASTGGDPYNEQFF. This sequence joins TRBV5-1 and TRBJ2-1; 8 bases map to TRBD2. Unmatched junction bases numbered 4, after V lost 6 bases and J lost 2 bases. The CDR3 runs 14 residues. Looked up from germline, CDR1 is SGHRS and CDR2 is YFSETQ.

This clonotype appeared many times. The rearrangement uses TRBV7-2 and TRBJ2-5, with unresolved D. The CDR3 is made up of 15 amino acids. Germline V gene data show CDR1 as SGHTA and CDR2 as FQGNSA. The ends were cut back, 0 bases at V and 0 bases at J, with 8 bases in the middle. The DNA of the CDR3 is TGTGCCAGCAGCTTAGCCGACTTGTACCAAGAGACCCAGTACTTC. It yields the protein CASSLADLYQETQYF.

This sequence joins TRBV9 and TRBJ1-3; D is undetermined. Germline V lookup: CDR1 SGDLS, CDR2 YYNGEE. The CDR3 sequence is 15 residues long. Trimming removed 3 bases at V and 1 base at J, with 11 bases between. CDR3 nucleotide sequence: TGTGCCAGCAGCGCGAAGAGGTATTCTGGAAACACCATATATTTT. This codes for CASSAKRYSGNTIYF.

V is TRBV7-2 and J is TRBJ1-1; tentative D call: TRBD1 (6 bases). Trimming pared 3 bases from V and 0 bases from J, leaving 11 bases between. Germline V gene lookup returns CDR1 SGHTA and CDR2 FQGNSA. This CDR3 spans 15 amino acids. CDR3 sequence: CASSFEGGLNTEAFF. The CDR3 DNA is TGTGCCAGCAGCTTTGAAGGGGGACTGAACACTGAAGCTTTCTTT.

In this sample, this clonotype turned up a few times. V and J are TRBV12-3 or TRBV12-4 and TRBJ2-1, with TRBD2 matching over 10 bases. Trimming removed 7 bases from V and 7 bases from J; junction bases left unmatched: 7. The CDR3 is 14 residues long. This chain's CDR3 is CASNLAGVRNEQFF. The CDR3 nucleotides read TGTGCCAGCAATCTAGCGGGAGTGAGAAATGAGCAGTTCTTC.

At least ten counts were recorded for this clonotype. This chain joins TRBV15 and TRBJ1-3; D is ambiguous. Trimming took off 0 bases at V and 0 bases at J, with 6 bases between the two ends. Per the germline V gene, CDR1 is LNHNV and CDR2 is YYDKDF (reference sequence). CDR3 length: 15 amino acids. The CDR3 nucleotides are TGTGCCACCAGCAGAGATCAGAGCTCTGGAAACACCATATATTTT. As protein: CATSRDQSSGNTIYF.

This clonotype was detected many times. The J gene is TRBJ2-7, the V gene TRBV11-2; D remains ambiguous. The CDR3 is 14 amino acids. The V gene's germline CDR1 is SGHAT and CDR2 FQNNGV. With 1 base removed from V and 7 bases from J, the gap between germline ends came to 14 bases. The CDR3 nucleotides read TGTGCCAGCAGCTTAGCCGGACCCAACCGGGAGCAGTACTTC. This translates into CASSLAGPNREQYF. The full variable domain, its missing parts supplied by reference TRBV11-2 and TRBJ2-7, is EAGVAQSPRYKIIEKRQSVAFWCNPISGHATLYWYQQILGQGPKLLIQFQNNGVVDDSQLPKDRFSAERLKGVDSTLKIQPAKLEDSAVYLCASSLAGPNREQYFGPGTRLTVT.

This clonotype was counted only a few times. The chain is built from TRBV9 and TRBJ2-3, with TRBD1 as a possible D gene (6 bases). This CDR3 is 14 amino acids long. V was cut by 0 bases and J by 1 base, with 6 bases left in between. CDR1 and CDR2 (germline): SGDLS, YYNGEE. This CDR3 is CASSVGGRTDTQYF. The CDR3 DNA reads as TGTGCCAGCAGCGTAGGGGGGCGCACAGATACGCAGTATTTT.

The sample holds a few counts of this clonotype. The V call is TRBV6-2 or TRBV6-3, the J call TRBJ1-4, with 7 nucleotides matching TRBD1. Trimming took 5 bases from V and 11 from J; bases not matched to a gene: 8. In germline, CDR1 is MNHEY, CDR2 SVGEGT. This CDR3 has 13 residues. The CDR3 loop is CASSMDRSGKLFF. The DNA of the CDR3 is TGTGCCAGCAGTATGGACAGGTCGGGGAAACTGTTTTTT.

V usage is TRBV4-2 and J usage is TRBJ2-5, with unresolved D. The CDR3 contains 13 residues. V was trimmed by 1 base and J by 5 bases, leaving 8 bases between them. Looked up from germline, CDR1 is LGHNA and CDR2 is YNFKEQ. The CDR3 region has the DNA TGTGCCAGCAGCCAAGGTCGAATGGAGACCCAGTACTTC. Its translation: CASSQGRMETQYF.